The clone carrying this T cell receptor beta chain was detected many times. What it binds is unknown. This sample was included in a study of T cells after yellow fever vaccination. Study findings and constraints: Post-booster samples contained most primary-vaccination clones (approximately 96% CD4, around 89% CD8).

After removal of 3 bases from V and 5 bases from J, the junction contained 4 bases not matched to a gene. Per the germline V gene, CDR1 is SGHTA and CDR2 is FQGNSA. This CDR3 contains 15 residues. Using its own MiXCR run on the 5' RACE reads, TCRdb lists one record per CDR3 protein. Of about 300,000 distinct CDR3 sequences in the sample, almost 4% were seen once. The gene calls are TRBV7-2 and TRBJ2-5, with 12 bases aligning to TRBD2. The sequence derives from a man between 18 and 35 years old who received the YFV17D yellow fever vaccine. The sequenced sample was PBMCs, obtained 5 days after the yellow fever booster vaccination. The CDR3 nucleotides are TGTGCCAGCAGCTTTTCCGGACTAGCGGGGGAGACCCAGTACTTC. Translated: CASSFSGLAGETQYF.